The 22 T cell receptor beta chains presented below share a single source sample, sequenced in a study of T cell responses to AZD1222 COVID-19 vaccine. Assay: immunoSEQ multiplex PCR; the TCRdb copy retains only in-frame clones and omits some. In the table there are about 100,000 clones, less than 90% of which are singletons. Sample: peripheral blood, taken on day 0 of AZD1222 vaccination. The receptors come from an adult in good health.

The chain recombines TRBV27 with TRBJ1-5; D unresolved. The CDR3 extends over 14 amino acids. The V end was cut by 2 bases, the J end by 9 bases, with 14 bases between. Germline-derived CDR1 and CDR2 are MNHEY and SMNVEV (reference sequence). CDR3 region: CASSLNSAKGPQHF. The DNA for the CDR3 is TGTGCCAGCAGTTTAAACTCCGCGAAGGGGCCCCAGCATTTT.

The gene calls are TRBV6-5 and TRBJ2-2, with D hard to call. Germline CDR1 is MNHEY and CDR2 is SVGAGI. Trimming took 4 bases from V and 4 from J, leaving 10 bases between them. The CDR3 has 14 residues. CDR3 amino acids: CASSFFAATGELFF. CDR3 bases: TGTGCCAGCAGTTTTTTCGCGGCCACCGGGGAGCTGTTTTTT.

The CDR3 region is CASSLAGTYGYTF. The CDR3, as DNA: TGTGCCAGCAGCTTGGCGGGGACATATGGCTACACCTTC. This chain joins TRBV5-4 and TRBJ1-2, with a tentative D call TRBD1 (6 bases). This CDR3 comprises 13 residues. Germline V CDR1 and CDR2: SGHNT, YYREEE (reference sequence). V shed 0 bases and J shed 5 bases, with 8 bases lying between them. Supplemented by reference TRBV5-4 and TRBJ1-2, the full variable domain reads ETGVTQSPTHLIKTRGQQVTLRCSSQSGHNTVSWYQQALGQGPQFIFQYYREEENGRGNFPPRFSGLQFPNYSSELNVNALELDDSALYLCASSLAGTYGYTFGSGTRLTVV.

V usage is TRBV18 and J usage is TRBJ2-7, with unresolved D. V was pared by 8 bases and J by 6 bases, with 11 bases between. The V gene's germline CDR1 is KGHSH and CDR2 LQKENI. The CDR3 is made up of 11 amino acids. DNA for the CDR3: TGTGCCAGCGTACAAGATCGCGAGCAGTACTTC. This translates into CASVQDREQYF.

The CDR3 DNA follows: TGTGCCAGCAGGTGGGGCCACGCCGGGGAGCTGTTTTTT. Encoded protein: CASRWGHAGELFF. The J gene is TRBJ2-2, the V gene TRBV6-5, with D maybe TRBD1 (5 bases). Per germline, CDR1 MNHEY and CDR2 SVGAGI. Trimming pared 6 bases from V and 6 bases from J, leaving 11 bases between. The CDR3 runs to 13 residues.

This clone was found once. The rearrangement joins TRBV9 to TRBJ1-2, with D hard to call. Germline values: CDR1 SGDLS, CDR2 YYNGEE. V gave up 4 bases and J gave up 8 bases, with 12 bases separating them. The CDR3 has 12 amino acids. CDR3 nucleotide sequence: TGTGCCAGCAGCCCCCCCTATGTCGGCTACACCTTC. Its translation is CASSPPYVGYTF.

This sequence joins TRBV5-1 and TRBJ1-6; the D gene is possibly TRBD1 (6 bases). CDR3 length: 13 residues. Trimming took off 5 bases at V and 8 bases at J, with 11 bases between the two ends. Germline V gene sequence: CDR1 SGHRS, CDR2 YFSETQ. The CDR3 sequence: CASRDSGDSPLHF. CDR3 DNA: TGCGCCAGCAGGGACAGCGGGGATTCACCCCTCCACTTT.

The chain recombines TRBV5-1 with TRBJ2-7; no definite D call. Per the germline V gene, CDR1 is SGHRS and CDR2 is YFSETQ. This CDR3 is 13 amino acids long. Trimming removed 0 bases at V and 4 bases at J, with 8 bases between. The CDR3 here is CASSLAIGYEQYF. The CDR3 DNA follows: TGCGCCAGCAGCTTGGCTATAGGGTACGAGCAGTACTTC.

This clone is a singleton in its sample. The chain couples TRBV30 to TRBJ1-1; TRBD1 might be the D (6 bases). Germline CDR1 reads GTSNPN; CDR2 reads SVGIG (reference sequence). The CDR3 runs to 12 residues. V lost 4 bases, J lost 4 bases, and 10 bases lay in between. Written as DNA, the CDR3 is TGTGCCTGGACAGGGGATTCCACTGAAGCTTTCTTT. This translates into CAWTGDSTEAFF.

The chain carries TRBV9 and TRBJ1-2; D gene unclear. This CDR3 is built from 14 residues. Germline V gene data show CDR1 as SGDLS and CDR2 as YYNGEE. The germline V and J ends were trimmed by 4 bases and 8 bases, with 18 bases remaining between them. The CDR3 DNA reads TGTGCCAGCAGCATCTCCCCGGGCTTGGGGGGCTACACCTTC. Translating it yields CASSISPGLGGYTF.

This clone was seen just once. V and J are TRBV5-1 and TRBJ2-1; no clear D gene. Trimming removed 1 base from V and 0 bases from J, with 8 bases in between. The CDR3 is made up of 15 amino acids. From germline, CDR1 is SGHRS and CDR2 YFSETQ. CDR3 coding DNA: TGCGCCAGCAGCTTGACAGACCCCTCCTACAATGAGCAGTTCTTC. Translation: CASSLTDPSYNEQFF.

The CDR3 loop reads CASSFDRQPAYEQYF. CDR3 sequence (DNA): TGTGCCAGCAGCTTCGACAGACAGCCGGCCTACGAGCAGTACTTC. V gene TRBV7-3 combines with J gene TRBJ2-7, with TRBD1 as a possible D gene (5 bases). Per the germline V gene, CDR1 is SGHTA and CDR2 is FQGTGA. Trimming stripped 3 bases from V and 2 bases from J, with 14 bases between. The CDR3 contains 15 residues.

The rearrangement uses TRBV2 and TRBJ2-1; TRBD2 agrees at 14 bases. Germline loops: CDR1 SNHLY, CDR2 FYNNEI. Losses at the gene ends were 7 bases for V and 5 bases for J; bases not matched to a gene: 4. This CDR3 is built from 15 residues. CDR3 sequence: CASTGLAGGDNEQFF. For the CDR3, the DNA is TGTGCCAGCACTGGACTAGCGGGAGGAGACAATGAGCAGTTCTTC.

The V call is TRBV9, the J call TRBJ2-5; 9 nucleotides line up with TRBD2. V lost 1 base to trimming and J lost 4 bases; unmatched junction nucleotides: 8. The CDR3 totals 16 residues. In germline, CDR1 is SGDLS, CDR2 YYNGEE. CDR3 protein: CASSVRRGGGPETQYF. CDR3 DNA: TGTGCCAGCAGCGTACGGCGGGGGGGCGGGCCAGAGACCCAGTACTTC.

V and J are TRBV5-1 and TRBJ2-2; a weak D match, TRBD1 (6 bases). Deletions cut 4 bases from V and 1 base from J, with 11 bases between. The CDR3 length is 15 residues. Germline-derived CDR1 and CDR2 are SGHRS and YFSETQ. CDR3 protein: CASSRDTLNTGELFF. CDR3 bases: TGCGCCAGCAGCCGGGACACGTTGAACACCGGGGAGCTGTTTTTT.

The gene calls are TRBV9 and TRBJ1-2; D is perhaps TRBD1 (6 bases). The CDR3 sequence is 14 residues long. The V end lost 3 bases, the J end lost 5 bases, and 14 bases lay between the germline ends. Germline V gives CDR1 SGDLS, CDR2 YYNGEE. The CDR3 loop reads CASSGGDTTYGYTF. DNA of the CDR3: TGTGCCAGCAGCGGAGGGGACACAACGTATGGCTACACCTTC. The whole variable domain, remainder taken from reference TRBV9 and TRBJ1-2, is DSGVTQTPKHLITATGQRVTLRCSPRSGDLSVYWYQQSLDQGLQFLIQYYNGEERAKGNILERFSAQQFPDLHSELNLSSLELGDSALYFCASSGGDTTYGYTFGSGTRLTVV.

The CDR3 DNA reads as TGTGCCAGCAGTCTGGGTGACAGGACGAACACTGAAGCTTTCTTT. It translates to CASSLGDRTNTEAFF. This chain links TRBV27 with TRBJ1-1; tentative D call: TRBD1 (6 bases). The CDR3 consists of 15 residues. Germline V lookup: CDR1 MNHEY, CDR2 SMNVEV (reference sequence). The V end lost 5 bases, the J end lost 1 base, and 14 bases lay between the germline ends.

The chain employs TRBV20-1 and TRBJ2-1, with 10 bases lining up with TRBD2. The J segment lost 6 bases and the V segment lost 3 bases, leaving 5 bases of the junction unmatched. The CDR3 runs to 14 residues. Germline CDR1 and CDR2: DFQATT and SNEGSKA (reference sequence). The CDR3 region has the DNA TGCAGTGCTAGTAGCTCTAGCGGGAGCAATGAGCAGTTCTTC. This codes for CSASSSSGSNEQFF.

The chain uses TRBV7-2 and TRBJ2-2; D gene uncertain. Trimming stripped 3 bases from V and 3 bases from J, with 5 bases between. CDR1 is SGHTA and CDR2 is FQGNSA in the germline V gene. The CDR3 covers 13 residues. Here the CDR3 reads CASSLGYTGELFF. CDR3 nucleotide sequence: TGTGCCAGCAGCTTGGGCTACACCGGGGAGCTGTTTTTT.

This clone was detected once. The CDR3 sequence is CASSSTGGENIQYF. For the CDR3, the DNA is TGCGCCAGCAGCTCCACAGGGGGGGAAAACATTCAGTACTTC. The chain employs TRBV5-1 and TRBJ2-4, with D possibly being TRBD1 (8 bases). The germline CDR1 and CDR2 sequences are SGHRS and YFSETQ. CDR3 length: 14 amino acids. V was shortened by 3 bases and J by 5 bases, with 12 bases between the two germline ends.

This clone came up once. The V call is TRBV27, the J call TRBJ2-1, with D tentatively TRBD2 (6 bases). This CDR3 is 18 amino acids long. Looked up from germline, CDR1 is MNHEY and CDR2 is SMNVEV (reference sequence). The ends were cut back, 7 bases at V and 2 bases at J, with 24 bases in the middle. The CDR3 DNA is TGTGCCAGCACCTCGGAGAGGGAGCCAGCTAGCGCCTACAATGAGCAGTTCTTC. This sequence encodes CASTSEREPASAYNEQFF.

This chain joins TRBV24-1 and TRBJ1-2; 7 positions match TRBD1. Per the germline V gene, CDR1 is KGHDR and CDR2 is SFDVKD. Trimming took 4 bases from V and 5 from J; bases not matched to a gene: 6. The CDR3 runs 14 residues. The CDR3 sequence is CATSDPGTAYGYTF. The DNA of the CDR3 is TGTGCCACCAGTGACCCCGGGACAGCTTATGGCTACACCTTC.